The 20 T cell receptor beta chains listed next were all sequenced from one sample in a study of vaccination and CD4 T cells after COVID-19. Noted treatment: approximately nine-day PBMC culture with coronavirus spike peptide pools or control peptides (ViraFEST assay). What these receptors recognize is not known. Cultured CD4+ T-cell DNA underwent Oncomine TCR Beta short-read sequencing. TCRdb called the PCR reads again in MiXCR, with one record for every CDR3 protein. This table holds about 12,000 distinct CDR3 sequences, 40% to 55% found once. Sequenced sample: CD4+ T cells from blood, cultured in vitro. The source is a human donor who had recovered from COVID-19.

This clonotype was detected a few times. This chain links TRBV2 with TRBJ2-5; D is unresolved. The V and J ends lost 4 bases and 5 bases respectively, with 5 bases between them. Germline V gene data show CDR1 as SNHLY and CDR2 as FYNNEI. This CDR3 is built from 11 residues. The DNA for the CDR3 is TGTGCCAGCAGTGGTTTGGAGACCCAGTACTTC. Protein: CASSGLETQYF.

This clonotype was detected a few times. The chain carries TRBV6-2 or TRBV6-3 and TRBJ2-5, with D tentatively TRBD2 (7 bases). Germline loops: CDR1 MNHEY, CDR2 SVGEGT. Trimming cost V 5 bases and J 1 base, with 14 bases left between them. The CDR3 spans 15 residues. Here the CDR3 reads CASSVGGLAQETQYF. The CDR3 nucleotides read TGTGCCAGCAGTGTGGGGGGGCTAGCCCAAGAGACCCAGTACTTC.

V usage is TRBV6-1 and J usage is TRBJ2-7; 14 positions match TRBD2. V shed 9 bases, J shed 9 bases, and the junction held 10 bases outside the gene matches. Germline V gene sequence: CDR1 MNHNS, CDR2 SASEGT. The CDR3 spans 14 residues. CDR3 coding DNA: TGTGCCAGTCAGTCCGGGACTAGCGGGAGAACGCAGTACTTC. Residues: CASQSGTSGRTQYF.

The chain recombines TRBV12-3 or TRBV12-4 with TRBJ1-5; D is possibly TRBD1 (5 bases). V was clipped by 1 base and J by 15 bases, with 16 bases between them. CDR3 size: 13 residues. CDR3 in amino acids: CASSLESGLPLHF. The CDR3 nucleotides are TGTGCCAGCAGTTTAGAGTCGGGACTCCCTCTGCATTTT.

The rearrangement joins TRBV12-3 or TRBV12-4 to TRBJ2-7; TRBD1 might be the D (6 bases). Between the trimmed V and J ends, which lost 6 bases and 6 bases, there was a span of 15 bases. This CDR3 comprises 13 residues. The CDR3 DNA follows: TGTGCCAGCAGCTTTAACCAGGGGACCGAGCAGTACTTC. Translating gives CASSFNQGTEQYF.

This clonotype occurred a few times. The chain carries TRBV12-5 and TRBJ1-3; D is perhaps TRBD1 (6 bases). Between the trimmed V and J ends, which lost 9 bases and 0 bases, there was a span of 9 bases. This CDR3 comprises 13 residues. The V gene's germline CDR1 is LGHNT and CDR2 FRNRAP. The DNA for the CDR3 is TGTGCTAGCCGGGACAACTCTGGAAACACCATATATTTT. Amino acid sequence: CASRDNSGNTIYF.

This clonotype was counted a few times. V and J are TRBV20-1 and TRBJ2-2, with TRBD2 identical over 7 bases. Per germline, CDR1 DFQATT and CDR2 SNEGSKA (reference sequence). V was pared by 0 bases and J by 6 bases, with 7 bases of the junction left unmatched. The CDR3 spans 15 residues. CDR3 DNA sequence: TGCAGTGCTAGAGATTCTCGGGGGGTAGCCGGGGAGCTGTTTTTT. This encodes CSARDSRGVAGELFF.

This clonotype appeared a few times. This sequence joins TRBV18 and TRBJ1-2; D remains unclear. The CDR3 sequence is 13 residues long. Per the germline V gene, CDR1 is KGHSH and CDR2 is LQKENI. V lost 3 bases and J 1 base, leaving 6 bases between the germline ends. Written as DNA, the CDR3 is TGTGCCAGCTCACCGGACGGTAACTATGGCTACACCTTC. Amino acid sequence: CASSPDGNYGYTF.

The chain links TRBV5-4 to TRBJ2-7; 7 nucleotides match TRBD2. J gave up 2 bases and V 4 bases, and 9 bases lay outside the gene matches. The CDR3 contains 15 residues. Looked up from germline, CDR1 is SGHNT and CDR2 is YYREEE (reference sequence). CDR3 protein: CASSPNRRGAYEQYF. The CDR3 nucleotides are TGTGCCAGCAGCCCGAACCGACGGGGGGCCTACGAGCAGTACTTC.

This chain joins TRBV20-1 and TRBJ1-1; maybe TRBD1 (5 bases). Germline loops: CDR1 DFQATT, CDR2 SNEGSKA (reference sequence). V gave up 4 bases and J gave up 0 bases, with 9 bases separating them. There are 13 residues in the CDR3. Here the CDR3 DNA reads TGCAGTGCTACGGGACGGCTGAACACTGAAGCTTTCTTT. It translates to CSATGRLNTEAFF.

The genes are TRBV6-4 and TRBJ1-2, with D maybe TRBD1 (5 bases). Trimming removed 4 bases from V and 5 bases from J, with 20 bases in between. The CDR3 is made up of 16 amino acids. Looked up from germline, CDR1 is MRHNA and CDR2 is SNTAGT. CDR3 loop: CASSADHQGPEYGYTF. In DNA form, the CDR3 reads TGTGCCAGCAGTGCAGACCACCAGGGCCCCGAGTATGGCTACACCTTC.

V and J are TRBV19 and TRBJ2-2; D is undetermined. V was clipped by 2 bases and J by 3 bases, with 10 bases between them. The CDR3 runs 15 residues. Germline V gene data show CDR1 as LNHDA and CDR2 as SQIVND (reference sequence). CDR3 in DNA: TGTGCCAGTAGTATATCTCCCCCTTACACCGGGGAGCTGTTTTTT. It specifies CASSISPPYTGELFF.

The rearrangement joins TRBV5-1 to TRBJ2-2; D is ambiguous. CDR3 length equals 15 residues. Germline values: CDR1 SGHRS, CDR2 YFSETQ. With 4 bases removed from V and 1 base from J, the gap between germline ends came to 11 bases. The CDR3 DNA is TGCGCCAGCAGCCTCCTAGGTGTGAACACCGGGGAGCTGTTTTTT. Protein product: CASSLLGVNTGELFF.

V and J are TRBV19 and TRBJ1-1, with 9 bases aligning to TRBD1. Germline V gene lookup returns CDR1 LNHDA and CDR2 SQIVND (reference sequence). The CDR3 length is 13 residues. V lost 4 bases, J lost 6 bases, and 3 bases stayed unmatched. The CDR3 nucleotides are TGTGCCAGTAGTACCCACAGGGGGCCTGAAGCTTTCTTT. Translation: CASSTHRGPEAFF. Based on the CDR3 plus reference TRBV19 and TRBJ1-1, the full variable domain is DGGITQSPKYLFRKEGQNVTLSCEQNLNHDAMYWYRQDPGQGLRLIYYSQIVNDFQKGDIAEGYSVSREKKESFPLTVTSAQKNPTAFYLCASSTHRGPEAFFGQGTRLTVV.

This clonotype came up a few times. The chain employs TRBV27 and TRBJ1-1; tentative D call: TRBD1 (5 bases). The CDR3 is 15 residues long. Trimming took off 10 bases at V and 1 base at J, with 19 bases between the two ends. Looked up from germline, CDR1 is MNHEY and CDR2 is SMNVEV (reference sequence). The CDR3 DNA sequence: TGTGCCAACCTAGAATTGACAGAGGGGAACACTGAAGCTTTCTTT. The encoded protein is CANLELTEGNTEAFF.

This clonotype has a handful of counts. The chain couples TRBV27 to TRBJ2-5; the D gene is possibly TRBD2 (6 bases). The V end lost 3 bases, the J end lost 4 bases, and 18 bases lay between the germline ends. There are 16 residues in the CDR3. Germline CDR1 and CDR2: MNHEY and SMNVEV (reference sequence). CDR3 residues: CASSFARPGGAETQYF. CDR3 DNA: TGTGCCAGCAGTTTTGCGAGGCCCGGGGGTGCAGAGACCCAGTACTTC.

This chain uses TRBV24-1 with TRBJ2-3, with 12 nucleotides matching TRBD1. The J segment lost 0 bases and the V segment lost 6 bases, leaving 6 bases of the junction unmatched. The CDR3 runs 17 residues. Germline values: CDR1 KGHDR, CDR2 SFDVKD. The CDR3 reads CATSKPGTGGSTDTQYF. For the CDR3, the DNA is TGTGCCACCAGTAAACCTGGGACAGGGGGCAGCACAGATACGCAGTATTTT.

V and J are TRBV21-1 and TRBJ2-3. TRBV21-1 is a pseudogene locus. The CDR3 extends over 13 amino acids. The CDR3 sequence is CASSKGWTDTQYF. The CDR3 DNA reads as TGTGCCAGCAGCAAAGGTTGGACAGATACGCAGTATTTT.

This clonotype was detected a few times. The V call is TRBV5-1, the J call TRBJ1-2, with 9 bases identical to TRBD1. V shed 0 bases, J shed 10 bases, and the junction held 1 base outside the gene matches. Per the germline V gene, CDR1 is SGHRS and CDR2 is YFSETQ. This CDR3 is built from 12 residues. The CDR3 spells CASSLGDRAYTF. DNA for the CDR3: TGCGCCAGCAGCTTGGGGGACAGGGCCTACACCTTC.

This clonotype turned up a few times. J is TRBJ2-1 and V is TRBV20-1; D may be TRBD1 (6 bases). V was trimmed by 4 bases and J by 0 bases, leaving 13 bases between them. The germline V gene encodes CDR1 DFQATT and CDR2 SNEGSKA (reference sequence). The CDR3 is 15 residues long. CDR3 bases: TGCAGTGCTACCAGGGGCGGCCGCTCCTACAATGAGCAGTTCTTC. As protein: CSATRGGRSYNEQFF.